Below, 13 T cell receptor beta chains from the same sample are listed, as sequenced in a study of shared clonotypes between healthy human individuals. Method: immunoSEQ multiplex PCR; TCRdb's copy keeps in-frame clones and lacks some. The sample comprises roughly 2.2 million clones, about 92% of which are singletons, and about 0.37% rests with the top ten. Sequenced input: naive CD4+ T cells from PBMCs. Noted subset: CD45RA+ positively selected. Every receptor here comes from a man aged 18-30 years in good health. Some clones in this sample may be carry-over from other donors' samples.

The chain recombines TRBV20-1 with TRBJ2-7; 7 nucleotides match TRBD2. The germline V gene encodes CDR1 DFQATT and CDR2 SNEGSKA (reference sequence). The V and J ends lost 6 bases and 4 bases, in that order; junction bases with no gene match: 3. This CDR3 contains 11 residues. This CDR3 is CSARLAYEQYF. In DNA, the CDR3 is TGCAGTGCCCGACTAGCATACGAGCAGTACTTC.

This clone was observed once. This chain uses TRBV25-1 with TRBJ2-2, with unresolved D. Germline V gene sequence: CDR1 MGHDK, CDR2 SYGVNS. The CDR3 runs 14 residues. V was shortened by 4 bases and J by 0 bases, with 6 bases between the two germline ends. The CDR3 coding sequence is TGTGCCAGCAGTGGTTACGCGAACACCGGGGAGCTGTTTTTT. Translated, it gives CASSGYANTGELFF. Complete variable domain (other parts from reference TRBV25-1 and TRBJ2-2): EADIYQTPRYLVIGTGKKITLECSQTMGHDKMYWYQQDPGMELHLIHYSYGVNSTEKGDLSSESTVSRIRTEHFPLTLESARPSHTSQYLCASSGYANTGELFFGEGSRLTVL.

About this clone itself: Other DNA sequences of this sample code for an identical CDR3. CDR3 nucleotide sequence: TGTGCCAGCAGTTTCAGGGGTCAAGAGACCCAGTACTTC. Its translation: CASSFRGQETQYF. The chain couples TRBV28 to TRBJ2-5; D may be TRBD1 (6 bases). V was trimmed by 3 bases and J by 2 bases, leaving 7 bases between them. In germline, CDR1 is MDHEN, CDR2 SYDVKM. The CDR3 loop spans 13 amino acids.

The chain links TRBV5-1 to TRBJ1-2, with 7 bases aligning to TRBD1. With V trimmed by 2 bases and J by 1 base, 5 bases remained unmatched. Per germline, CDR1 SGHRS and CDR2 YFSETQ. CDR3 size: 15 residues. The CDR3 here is CASSFSTGNNYGYTF. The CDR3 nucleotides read TGCGCCAGCAGCTTCTCGACAGGGAATAACTATGGCTACACCTTC.

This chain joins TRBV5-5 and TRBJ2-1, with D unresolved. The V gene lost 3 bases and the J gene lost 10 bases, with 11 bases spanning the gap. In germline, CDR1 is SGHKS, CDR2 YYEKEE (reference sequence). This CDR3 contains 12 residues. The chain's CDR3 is CASSSPTGEQFF. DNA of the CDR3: TGTGCCAGCAGCTCTCCGACCGGCGAGCAGTTCTTC.

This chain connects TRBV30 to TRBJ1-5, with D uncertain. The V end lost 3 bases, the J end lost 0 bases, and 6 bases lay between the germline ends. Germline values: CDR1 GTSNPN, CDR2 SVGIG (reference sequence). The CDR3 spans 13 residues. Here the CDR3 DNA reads TGTGCCTGGAGCACAAGTAGCAATCAGCCCCAGCATTTT. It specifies CAWSTSSNQPQHF.

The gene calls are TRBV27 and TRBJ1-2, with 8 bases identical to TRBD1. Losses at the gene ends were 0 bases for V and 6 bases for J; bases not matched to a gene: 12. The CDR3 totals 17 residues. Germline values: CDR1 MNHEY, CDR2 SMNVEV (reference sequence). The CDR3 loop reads CASSLSRPGTGFDGYTF. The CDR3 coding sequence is TGTGCCAGCAGTTTATCCCGTCCCGGGACAGGTTTCGATGGCTACACCTTC.

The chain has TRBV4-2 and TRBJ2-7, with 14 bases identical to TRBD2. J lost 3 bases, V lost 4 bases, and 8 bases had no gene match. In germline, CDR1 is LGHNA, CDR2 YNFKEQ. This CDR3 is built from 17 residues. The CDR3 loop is CASSRRLAGGLDYEQYF. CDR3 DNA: TGTGCCAGCAGCCGCCGACTAGCGGGAGGGCTCGACTACGAGCAGTACTTC.

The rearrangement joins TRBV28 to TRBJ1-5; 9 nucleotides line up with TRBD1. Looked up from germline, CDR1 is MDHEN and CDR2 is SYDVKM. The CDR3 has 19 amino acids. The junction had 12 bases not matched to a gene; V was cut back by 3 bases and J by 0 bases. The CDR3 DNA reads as TGTGCCAGCAGTTTCCCCGGGACAGGGCCCCTCTATAGCAATCAGCCCCAGCATTTT. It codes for CASSFPGTGPLYSNQPQHF.

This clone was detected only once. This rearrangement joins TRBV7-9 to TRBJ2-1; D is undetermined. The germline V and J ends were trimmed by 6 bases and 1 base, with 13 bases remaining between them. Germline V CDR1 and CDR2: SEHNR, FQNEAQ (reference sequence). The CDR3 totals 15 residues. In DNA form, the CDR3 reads TGTGCCAGCAGGGCGTATGGTGATTCCTACAATGAGCAGTTCTTC. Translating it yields CASRAYGDSYNEQFF.

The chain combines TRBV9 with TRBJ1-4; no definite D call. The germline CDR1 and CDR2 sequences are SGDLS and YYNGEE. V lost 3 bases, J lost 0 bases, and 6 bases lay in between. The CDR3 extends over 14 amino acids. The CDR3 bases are TGTGCCAGCAGCGAACGATCAACTAATGAAAAACTGTTTTTT. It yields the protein CASSERSTNEKLFF. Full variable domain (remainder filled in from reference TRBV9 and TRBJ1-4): DSGVTQTPKHLITATGQRVTLRCSPRSGDLSVYWYQQSLDQGLQFLIQYYNGEERAKGNILERFSAQQFPDLHSELNLSSLELGDSALYFCASSERSTNEKLFFGSGTQLSVL.

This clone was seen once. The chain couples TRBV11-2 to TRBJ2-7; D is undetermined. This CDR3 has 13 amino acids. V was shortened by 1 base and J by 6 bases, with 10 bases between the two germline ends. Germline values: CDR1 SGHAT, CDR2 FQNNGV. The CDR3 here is CASSLVRDGEQYF. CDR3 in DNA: TGTGCCAGCAGCTTAGTAAGGGATGGCGAGCAGTACTTC.

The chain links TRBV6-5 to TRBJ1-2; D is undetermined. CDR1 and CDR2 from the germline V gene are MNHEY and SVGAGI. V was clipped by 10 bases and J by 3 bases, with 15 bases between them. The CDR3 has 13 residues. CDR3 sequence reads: CATSQRIDYGYTF. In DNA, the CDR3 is TGTGCCACCTCCCAGAGGATTGACTATGGCTACACCTTC.